A selection of T cell receptor beta chains follows, all from one sample in a study of blood T cell repertoires in COVID-19. Assay used: immunoSEQ multiplex PCR; TCRdb lists only in-frame clones, some missing. The sample shows about 200,000 clones, 85% of them seen only once. Material for sequencing was PBMCs or T cells enriched from blood (not recorded which). The receptors derive from a man between 35 and 55 years old who had recovered from COVID-19. CDR3s include the opening cysteine and the closing phenylalanine or tryptophan. Each record gives: D gene, V gene, J gene, clone size, CDR3 protein, CDR3 DNA. D genes are given only for firm matches. Clone size is not always given. Where it is, it says once, few, many or a class for expanded clones.

TRBD2,TRBV6-4,TRBJ2-3,medium-sized,CASSLTSGSTDTQYF,TGTGCCAGCAGCCTGACTAGCGGGAGCACAGATACGCAGTATTTT
TRBD2,TRBV28,TRBJ2-7,.,CASSLFDRGGNYEQYF,TGTGCCAGCAGTTTATTCGATCGCGGGGGGAACTACGAGCAGTACTTC
.,TRBV6-5,TRBJ1-4,.,CASSVTGRESEKLFF,TGTGCCAGCAGCGTAACGGGGAGGGAGAGTGAAAAACTGTTTTTT
.,TRBV7-8,TRBJ2-7,once,CASSLTAHYEQYF,TGTGCCAGCAGCTTAACCGCACACTACGAGCAGTACTTC
.,TRBV6-4,TRBJ1-6,.,CASSDSGLAAAYNSPLHF,TGTGCCAGCAGTGACTCGGGGCTGGCGGCGGCCTATAATTCACCCCTCCACTTT
.,TRBV11-2,TRBJ2-2,.,CASSVDRTTGELFF,TGTGCCAGCAGCGTCGACAGGACCACCGGGGAGCTGTTTTTT
TRBD1,TRBV29-1,TRBJ1-2,once,CSVEIPGQGAYYGYTF,TGCAGCGTTGAAATACCGGGACAGGGGGCGTACTATGGCTACACCTTC
.,TRBV19,TRBJ2-1,few,CASSIRGPHNEQFF,TGTGCCAGTAGTATACGGGGTCCGCACAATGAGCAGTTCTTC
.,TRBV5-1,TRBJ2-3,few,CASSLAGSLDTQYF,TGCGCCAGCAGCTTGGCCGGGTCTCTGGATACGCAGTATTTT
.,TRBV12-3/TRBV12-4,TRBJ1-1,.,CASNQARFTEAFF,TGTGCCAGCAACCAGGCCCGGTTCACTGAAGCTTTCTTT
TRBD1,TRBV7-3,TRBJ2-5,.,CASSLSGGAQETQYF,TGTGCCAGCAGCTTATCAGGGGGCGCCCAAGAGACCCAGTACTTC
.,TRBV13,TRBJ2-7,once,CASSLADRSSYEQYF,TGTGCCAGCAGCTTAGCCGACAGGTCCTCCTACGAGCAGTACTTC
TRBD1,TRBV11-2,TRBJ2-3,.,CASSDLDRAQNTQYF,TGTGCCAGCAGCGATCTAGACAGGGCGCAAAATACGCAGTATTTT
TRBD2,TRBV18,TRBJ2-1,few,CASSPTALLGLAGNGEQFF,TGTGCCAGCTCACCGACAGCTTTACTCGGACTAGCGGGAAATGGTGAGCAGTTCTTC
.,TRBV12-3/TRBV12-4,TRBJ1-1,.,CASSFMGEAFF,TGTGCCAGCAGTTTTATGGGCGAAGCTTTCTTT
TRBD2,TRBV7-3,TRBJ2-1,.,CASSSGTRGPKSSYNEQFF,TGTGCCAGCAGTTCCGGGACTAGGGGCCCTAAAAGCTCCTACAATGAGCAGTTCTTC
.,TRBV10-2,TRBJ1-3,once,CASSAPISGSGNTIYF,TGCGCCAGCAGTGCGCCGATTTCAGGCTCTGGAAACACCATATATTTT
.,TRBV25-1,TRBJ1-1,few,CASSEGHNRAEAFF,TGTGCCAGCAGTGAGGGACATAATCGGGCTGAAGCTTTCTTT
.,TRBV11-2,TRBJ2-1,.,CASSLLGRGALQNEQFF,TGTGCCAGCAGCCTTCTGGGGAGGGGGGCGCTTCAAAATGAGCAGTTCTTC
TRBD1,TRBV28,TRBJ1-4,once,CASTLQRQGLEKLFF,TGTGCCAGCACCTTACAGAGACAGGGACTTGAAAAACTGTTTTTT
.,TRBV24-1,TRBJ1-1,.,CATREQGGTTEAFF,TGTGCCACTCGAGAACAGGGCGGTACGACTGAAGCTTTCTTT
.,TRBV7-8,TRBJ2-7,.,CASSTTGISYEQYF,TGTGCCAGCAGCACCACAGGGATCTCCTACGAGCAGTACTTC
TRBD1,TRBV5-1,TRBJ2-2,few,CASSFGQGSTGELFF,TGCGCCAGCAGCTTCGGACAGGGAAGCACCGGGGAGCTGTTTTTT
.,TRBV28,TRBJ1-6,.,CAVTWGATDNSPLHF,TGTGCCGTCACCTGGGGAGCAACGGATAATTCACCCCTCCACTTT
TRBD2,TRBV4-1,TRBJ2-7,.,CASSQDPSGRSREQYF,TGCGCCAGCAGCCAAGACCCTAGCGGGAGGAGTCGCGAGCAGTACTTC
.,TRBV3-1/TRBV3-2,TRBJ2-1,once,CASSPGSGGSYNEQFF,TGTGCCAGCAGCCCAGGGTCCGGGGGATCCTACAATGAGCAGTTCTTC
.,TRBV18,TRBJ2-7,.,CASSPPGRSHEQYF,TGTGCCAGCTCACCACCGGGCAGGTCCCACGAGCAGTACTTC
.,TRBV30,TRBJ1-2,.,CAWSKVGQAGNYGYTF,TGTGCCTGGAGCAAAGTTGGGCAGGCCGGTAACTATGGCTACACCTTC
.,TRBV7-8,TRBJ2-2,.,CASSLGGSTGELFF,TGTGCCAGCAGCTTAGGGGGCAGCACCGGGGAGCTGTTTTTT
.,TRBV6-4,TRBJ2-3,.,CASSDEIATDTQYF,TGTGCCAGCAGTGACGAAATAGCGACAGATACGCAGTATTTT
TRBD1,TRBV28,TRBJ2-7,.,CASSSTGGKYEQYF,TGTGCCAGCAGTTCTACAGGGGGTAAATACGAGCAGTACTTC
.,TRBV12-3/TRBV12-4,TRBJ2-7,once,CASSRRESYEQYF,TGTGCCAGCAGTCGGCGGGAATCCTACGAGCAGTACTTC
.,TRBV19,TRBJ1-1,.,CASSIDHRDNTEAFF,TGTGCCAGTAGTATAGATCACAGGGACAACACTGAAGCTTTCTTT
.,TRBV19,TRBJ2-1,.,CASSISGYNEQFF,TGTGCCAGTAGTATTTCGGGATACAATGAGCAGTTCTTC
.,TRBV5-4,TRBJ1-3,.,CASSLAGAEGNTIYF,TGTGCCAGCAGCTTGGCAGGGGCCGAAGGGAACACCATATATTTT
TRBD2,TRBV6-5,TRBJ2-2,.,CASSYSVLADTGELFF,TGTGCCAGCAGTTACTCGGTACTAGCGGACACCGGGGAGCTGTTTTTT
.,TRBV28,TRBJ1-1,.,CASRILLQGTEAFF,TGTGCCAGCAGAATCCTCCTCCAGGGAACTGAAGCTTTCTTT
TRBD1,TRBV27,TRBJ1-2,.,CASSFGTGGDYGYTF,TGTGCCAGCAGTTTCGGGACAGGGGGGGACTATGGCTACACCTTC
.,TRBV19,TRBJ2-1,.,CASSDYGSGNEQFF,TGTGCCAGTAGTGACTACGGGAGTGGCAATGAGCAGTTCTTC